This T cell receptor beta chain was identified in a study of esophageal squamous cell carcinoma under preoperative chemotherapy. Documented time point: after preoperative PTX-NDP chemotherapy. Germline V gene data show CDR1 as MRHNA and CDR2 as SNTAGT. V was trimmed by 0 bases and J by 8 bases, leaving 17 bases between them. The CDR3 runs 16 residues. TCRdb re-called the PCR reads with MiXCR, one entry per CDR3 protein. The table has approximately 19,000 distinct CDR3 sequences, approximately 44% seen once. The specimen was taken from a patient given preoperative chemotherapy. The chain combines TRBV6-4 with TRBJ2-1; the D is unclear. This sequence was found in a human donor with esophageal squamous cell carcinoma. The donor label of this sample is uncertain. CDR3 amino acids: CASSDSAVSTMDEQFF. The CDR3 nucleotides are TGTGCCAGCAGTGACTCCGCGGTCTCGACGATGGATGAGCAGTTCTTC.